These 22 T cell receptor beta chains share one sample of origin, sequenced in a study of siplizumab effects on memory and regulatory T cells. This table comes from immunoSEQ multiplex PCR, and its TCRdb copy is limited to in-frame clones, with some not included. Altogether 90,000 to 120,000 clones are present, just over 90% being singletons, with the ten largest covering 0.55% to 0.95%. The sequenced sample was Tregs sorted from blood. All receptors come from a human donor in good health.

The chain uses TRBV11-2 and TRBJ2-5, with 9 bases matching TRBD2. CDR3 length: 17 residues. Trimming removed 4 bases from V and 2 bases from J; junction bases left unmatched: 11. Germline loops: CDR1 SGHAT, CDR2 FQNNGV. The CDR3 loop is CASSSPRGLAGQETQYF. CDR3 DNA sequence: TGTGCCAGCAGCTCCCCGAGAGGCCTAGCGGGACAAGAGACCCAGTACTTC.

The CDR3, as DNA: TGTGCCAGTAGTATAGTTCTAGCGGTGGATGAGCAGTTCTTC. Translation gives CASSIVLAVDEQFF. This chain joins TRBV19 and TRBJ2-1; TRBD2 matches at 7 bases. The CDR3 contains 14 residues. Germline trimming cut 1 base from V and 8 bases from J; bases unmatched to any gene: 5. CDR1 and CDR2 from the germline V gene are LNHDA and SQIVND (reference sequence).

The chain uses TRBV19 and TRBJ2-3; D possibly corresponds to TRBD2 (7 bases). This CDR3 has 12 amino acids. Per the germline V gene, CDR1 is LNHDA and CDR2 is SQIVND (reference sequence). V shed 6 bases and J shed 8 bases, with 12 bases lying between them. In nucleotides, the CDR3 is TGTGCCAGTAGGCGAGGGGGGGGTACGCAGTATTTT. Its translation: CASRRGGGTQYF.

The V call is TRBV5-1, the J call TRBJ2-7; possible D gene TRBD2, 6 bases. The germline V gene has CDR1 SGHRS and CDR2 YFSETQ. The CDR3 spans 14 residues. V was shortened by 4 bases and J by 0 bases, with 11 bases between the two germline ends. CDR3 amino acids: CASSGGLFSYEQYF. The DNA of the CDR3 is TGCGCCAGCAGCGGAGGACTATTCTCCTACGAGCAGTACTTC.

The J gene is TRBJ1-1, the V gene TRBV18; possible D gene TRBD1, 5 bases. The CDR3 contains 16 residues. V was trimmed by 0 bases and J by 3 bases, leaving 14 bases between them. Germline V lookup: CDR1 KGHSH, CDR2 LQKENI. CDR3 in DNA: TGTGCCAGCTCACCACCGTCAGGGCCGAGGGACACTGAAGCTTTCTTT. It yields the protein CASSPPSGPRDTEAFF.

V usage is TRBV19 and J usage is TRBJ1-6, with no clear D. The CDR3 totals 12 residues. Deletions cut 2 bases from V and 8 bases from J, with 4 bases between. Germline lookup yields CDR1 LNHDA and CDR2 SQIVND (reference sequence). DNA of the CDR3: TGTGCCAGTAGTATATTGGATTCACCCCTCCACTTT. Amino acid sequence: CASSILDSPLHF.

The gene calls are TRBV9 and TRBJ1-2, with no clear D. Germline CDR1 reads SGDLS; CDR2 reads YYNGEE. This CDR3 has 13 amino acids. V lost 0 bases and J 0 bases, leaving 3 bases between the germline ends. The CDR3 coding sequence is TGTGCCAGCAGCGTAGAACCTAACTATGGCTACACCTTC. Encoded protein: CASSVEPNYGYTF.

As DNA, the CDR3 is TGTGCCAGCAAGGGGGCCGGCTACAATGAGCAGTTCTTC. Translated: CASKGAGYNEQFF. The chain carries TRBV6-1 and TRBJ2-1; 7 bases fit TRBD1. This CDR3 contains 13 residues. The J segment lost 3 bases and the V segment lost 7 bases, leaving 3 bases of the junction unmatched. The germline V gene encodes CDR1 MNHNS and CDR2 SASEGT.

The genes are TRBV2 and TRBJ2-7; TRBD2 matches 9 bases. V was clipped by 6 bases and J by 0 bases; unmatched bases: 9. The CDR3 is 16 amino acids. Germline CDR1 is SNHLY and CDR2 is FYNNEI. The CDR3 bases are TGTGCCAGCAGAAAAACACTAGCGGGCCCCTCCTACGAGCAGTACTTC. Translated, it gives CASRKTLAGPSYEQYF.

The chain recombines TRBV5-1 with TRBJ2-3, with D maybe TRBD1 (6 bases). Germline values: CDR1 SGHRS, CDR2 YFSETQ. V was trimmed by 0 bases and J by 5 bases, leaving 10 bases between them. The CDR3 has 14 residues. The CDR3 bases are TGCGCCAGCAGCTTGGGGACAGAGGGAGATACGCAGTATTTT. This codes for CASSLGTEGDTQYF.

The chain is built from TRBV7-3 and TRBJ2-2, with D unclear. V gave up 1 base and J gave up 6 bases, with 6 bases separating them. The CDR3 consists of 13 residues. Germline assignment: CDR1 SGHTA and CDR2 FQGTGA. CDR3: CASSLMGSGELFF. The CDR3 bases are TGTGCCAGCAGCTTAATGGGTTCCGGGGAGCTGTTTTTT.

The chain carries TRBV2 and TRBJ1-2; 7 nucleotides agree with TRBD1. The CDR3 loop spans 17 amino acids. With V trimmed by 4 bases and J by 0 bases, 11 bases remained unmatched. Germline CDR1 and CDR2: SNHLY and FYNNEI. The CDR3 coding sequence is TGTGCCAGCAGTGTTGACAGGGCATGGTGGTCTAACTATGGCTACACCTTC. Protein: CASSVDRAWWSNYGYTF.

The CDR3 DNA follows: TGTGCCAGCAGTTCTTTCGACAGGGATAACACTGAAGCTTTCTTT. It translates to CASSSFDRDNTEAFF. The rearrangement links TRBV2 to TRBJ1-1; 7 bases are shared with TRBD1. V dropped 5 bases and J dropped 2; count of bases not matched to a gene: 8. This CDR3 contains 15 residues. The germline V gene encodes CDR1 SNHLY and CDR2 FYNNEI. The complete variable domain, with remaining parts taken from reference TRBV2 and TRBJ1-1, reads EPEVTQTPSHQVTQMGQEVILRCVPISNHLYFYWYRQILGQKVEFLVSFYNNEISEKSEIFDDQFSVERPDGSNFTLKIRSTKLEDSAMYFCASSSFDRDNTEAFFGQGTRLTVV.

The chain combines TRBV5-6 with TRBJ2-7; no reliable D call. CDR3 length: 13 amino acids. V gave up 3 bases and J gave up 6 bases, with 13 bases separating them. Germline CDR1 SGHDT, CDR2 YYEEEE. The CDR3 bases are TGTGCCAGCAGCTCAGTACCCAGGCGCGAGCAGTACTTC. Translated, it gives CASSSVPRREQYF.

This chain connects TRBV5-5 to TRBJ2-7, with D tentatively TRBD1 (6 bases). V lost 1 base, J lost 6 bases, and 14 bases lay in between. This CDR3 region has 14 residues. Germline V gives CDR1 SGHKS, CDR2 YYEKEE (reference sequence). The CDR3: CASSLSVRGIEQYF. The CDR3 coding sequence is TGTGCCAGCAGCTTGTCGGTCAGGGGAATCGAGCAGTACTTC.

The chain links TRBV28 to TRBJ2-7; a possible D gene is TRBD1 (6 bases). The V and J ends lost 3 bases and 5 bases respectively, with 17 bases between them. Germline V gene lookup returns CDR1 MDHEN and CDR2 SYDVKM. The CDR3 is made up of 15 amino acids. This CDR3 is CASSFPLGAQNEQYF. The CDR3 nucleotides read TGTGCCAGCAGTTTCCCCCTGGGGGCTCAGAACGAGCAGTACTTC.

This chain uses TRBV5-5 with TRBJ2-7, with 9 bases lining up with TRBD2. J gave up 7 bases and V 0 bases, and 8 bases lay outside the gene matches. This CDR3 contains 15 residues. The germline V gene has CDR1 SGHKS and CDR2 YYEKEE (reference sequence). The CDR3 loop reads CASSLDLAGLGEQYF. The DNA of the CDR3 is TGTGCCAGCAGCTTGGATCTAGCGGGGTTAGGAGAGCAGTACTTC.

The chain joins TRBV18 to TRBJ2-1, with 8 bases identical to TRBD2. The V and J ends lost 3 bases and 5 bases, in that order; junction bases with no gene match: 6. Germline V gene sequence: CDR1 KGHSH, CDR2 LQKENI. The CDR3 is 15 residues long. CDR3 in amino acids: CASSPGLGPHNEQFF. As DNA, the CDR3 is TGTGCCAGCTCACCGGGACTAGGACCCCACAATGAGCAGTTCTTC.

This clone was counted once. J is TRBJ1-1 and V is TRBV7-9, with D unresolved. The V end lost 3 bases, the J end lost 3 bases, and 5 bases lay between the germline ends. CDR1 SEHNR and CDR2 FQNEAQ come from the germline V gene (reference sequence). The CDR3 runs 12 residues. CDR3 amino acids: CASSFQYTEAFF. CDR3 coding DNA: TGTGCCAGCAGCTTCCAGTACACTGAAGCTTTCTTT.

The chain carries TRBV2 and TRBJ2-3; TRBD1 matches 7 bases. Germline CDR1 and CDR2: SNHLY and FYNNEI. With 5 bases clipped from V and 0 bases from J, the junction kept 5 bases outside the gene matches. The CDR3 has 15 amino acids. The CDR3 DNA reads as TGTGCCAGCAGTTCCCAAGGGGGCAGCACAGATACGCAGTATTTT. This translates into CASSSQGGSTDTQYF.

The gene calls are TRBV30 and TRBJ2-7; 10 positions match TRBD2. The CDR3 covers 16 residues. Germline loops: CDR1 GTSNPN, CDR2 SVGIG (reference sequence). The V and J ends lost 0 bases and 5 bases, in that order; junction bases with no gene match: 10. The CDR3 is CAWSVAGGPAWHEQYF. The CDR3 DNA reads as TGTGCCTGGAGTGTAGCGGGAGGGCCCGCTTGGCACGAGCAGTACTTC.

This clone was counted once. The genes are TRBV7-3 and TRBJ2-1; 9 bases fit TRBD2. V lost 6 bases to trimming and J lost 7 bases; unmatched junction nucleotides: 7. This CDR3 spans 14 amino acids. Per germline, CDR1 SGHTA and CDR2 FQGTGA. As DNA, the CDR3 is TGTGCCAGCAGGTCGGGGACTAGCATGAATGAGCAGTTCTTC. It translates to CASRSGTSMNEQFF. Full variable domain (outside the CDR3, taken from reference TRBV7-3 and TRBJ2-1): GAGVSQTPSNKVTEKGKYVELRCDPISGHTALYWYRQSLGQGPEFLIYFQGTGAADDSGLPNDRFFAVRPEGSVSTLKIQRTERGDSAVYLCASRSGTSMNEQFFGPGTRLTVL.